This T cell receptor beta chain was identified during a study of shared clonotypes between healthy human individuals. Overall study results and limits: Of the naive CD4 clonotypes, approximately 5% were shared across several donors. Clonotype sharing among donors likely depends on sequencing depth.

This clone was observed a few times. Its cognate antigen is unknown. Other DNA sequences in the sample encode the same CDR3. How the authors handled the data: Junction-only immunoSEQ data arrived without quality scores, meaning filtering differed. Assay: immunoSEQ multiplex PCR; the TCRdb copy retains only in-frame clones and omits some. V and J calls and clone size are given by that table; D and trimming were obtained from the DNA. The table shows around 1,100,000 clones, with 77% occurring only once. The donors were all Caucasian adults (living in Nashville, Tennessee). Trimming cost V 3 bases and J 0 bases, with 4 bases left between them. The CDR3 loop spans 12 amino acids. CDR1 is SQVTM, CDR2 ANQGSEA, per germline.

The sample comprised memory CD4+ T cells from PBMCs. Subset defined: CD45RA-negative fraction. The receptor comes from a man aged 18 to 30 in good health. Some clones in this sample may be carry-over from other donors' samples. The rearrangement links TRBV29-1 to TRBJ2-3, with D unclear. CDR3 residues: CSVDPSTDTQYF. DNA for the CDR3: TGCAGCGTTGACCCTAGCACAGATACGCAGTATTTT.